The T cell receptor (beta chain) under discussion was sequenced for a study of T cell changes during pregnancy in multiple sclerosis (dated by TCRdb to the late 2010s). At the level of the whole study: The study examined how the T cell repertoire changed over the course of pregnancy in women with multiple sclerosis.

The germline V gene yields MNHEY for CDR1 and SVGAGI for CDR2. The CDR3 numbers 14 residues from cysteine through phenylalanine. Just CDR3 DNA is preserved here, 42 bases in frame from base 1. Here V drops 4 bases and J drops 4 bases, and the junction holds 6 bases not matched to any gene. Libraries were made using the immunoSEQ multiplex PCR assay. This is the immuneACCESS table as TCRdb keeps it, with only in-frame sequences that have V and J called. A part of the clones is gone; compared with another copy, unresolved V genes explain less than half, and the rest is unexplained. The sample table contains about 36,000 clones; only one count was recorded for approximately 89% of them. The biggest ten clones account for approximately 0.75% of the sample. As regards this clone: Its binding antigen is unknown. Per-base quality was not reported, and no clone a single base away is much larger than it.

The receptor comes from a female donor in good health, enrolled as a control in a pregnancy study. The starting material was CD4+ T cells from peripheral blood mononuclear cells, obtained after pregnancy. The chain uses TRBV6-5 and TRBJ2-5; the junction holds 7 bases that match TRBD2. DNA sequence: TGTGCCAGCAGTTCTCCTGGACTAGGAGAGACCCAGTACTTC. The translation is CASSSPGLGETQYF.